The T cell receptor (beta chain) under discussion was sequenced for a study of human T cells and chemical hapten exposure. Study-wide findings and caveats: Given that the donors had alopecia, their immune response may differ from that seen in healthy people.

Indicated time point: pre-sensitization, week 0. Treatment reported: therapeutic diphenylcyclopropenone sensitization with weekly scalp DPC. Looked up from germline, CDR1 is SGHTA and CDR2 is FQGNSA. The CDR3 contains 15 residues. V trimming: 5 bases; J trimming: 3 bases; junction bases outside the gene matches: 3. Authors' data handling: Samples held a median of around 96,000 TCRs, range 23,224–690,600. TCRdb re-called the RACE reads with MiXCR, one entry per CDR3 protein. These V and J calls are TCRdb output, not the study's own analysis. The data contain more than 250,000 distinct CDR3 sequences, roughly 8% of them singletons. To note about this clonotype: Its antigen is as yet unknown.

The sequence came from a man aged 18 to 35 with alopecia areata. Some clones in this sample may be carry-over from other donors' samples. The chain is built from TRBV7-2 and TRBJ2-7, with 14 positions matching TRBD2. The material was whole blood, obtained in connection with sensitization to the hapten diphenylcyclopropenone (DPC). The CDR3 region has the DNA TGTGCCAGCAGCACAGGACTAGCGGGGGGCTACGAGCAGTACTTC. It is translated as CASSTGLAGGYEQYF.